This T cell receptor (beta chain) was documented in a study of blood T cell repertoires in COVID-19. Across the whole study: The United States, Italy and Spain provided the acute and convalescent COVID-19 samples. PBMCs, B-cell-depleted T cells, or T cells provided the cDNA or gDNA that made up the material.

The Seattle patients, enrolled during active infection, were followed longitudinally. In the authors' workflow: Reference gene primer amplification gave estimated nucleated cell counts. Here immunoSEQ multiplex PCR was the method, and the copy in TCRdb shows in-frame clones only, minus some. The V and J calls and the clone size are those of that table, but D and trimming were determined from the DNA. The repertoire holds about 360,000 clones, with 86% as singletons. V was shortened by 1 base and J by 11 bases, with 20 bases between the two germline ends. The CDR3 has 14 amino acids. The germline V gene has CDR1 GTSNPN and CDR2 SVGIG (reference sequence).

The sample taken for sequencing was peripheral blood. The genes are TRBV30 and TRBJ1-1; no reliable D call. The source is a woman aged 60-75 years with COVID-19, enrolled during active disease. As DNA, the CDR3 is TGTGCCTGGAGTGGGGTTTCAGCGACGGGAGTGGCTTTCTTT. Protein product: CAWSGVSATGVAFF.